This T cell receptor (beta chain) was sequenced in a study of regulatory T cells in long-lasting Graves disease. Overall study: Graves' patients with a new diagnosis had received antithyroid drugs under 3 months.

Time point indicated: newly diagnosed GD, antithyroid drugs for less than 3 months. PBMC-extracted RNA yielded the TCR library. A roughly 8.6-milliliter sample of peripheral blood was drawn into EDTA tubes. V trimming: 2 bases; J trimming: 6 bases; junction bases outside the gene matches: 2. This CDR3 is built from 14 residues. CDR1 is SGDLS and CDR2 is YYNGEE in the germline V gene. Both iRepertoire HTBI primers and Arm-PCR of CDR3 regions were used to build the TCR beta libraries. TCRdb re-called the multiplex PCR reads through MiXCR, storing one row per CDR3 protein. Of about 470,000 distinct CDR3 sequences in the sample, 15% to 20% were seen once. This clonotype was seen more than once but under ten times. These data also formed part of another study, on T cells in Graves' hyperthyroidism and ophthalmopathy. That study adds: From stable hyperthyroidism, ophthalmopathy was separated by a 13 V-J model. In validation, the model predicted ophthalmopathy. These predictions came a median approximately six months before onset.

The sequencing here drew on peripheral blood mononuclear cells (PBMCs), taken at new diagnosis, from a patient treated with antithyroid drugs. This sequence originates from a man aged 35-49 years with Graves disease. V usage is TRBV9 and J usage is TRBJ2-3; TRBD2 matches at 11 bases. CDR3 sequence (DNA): TGTGCCAGCAGCGTCACTAGCGGGAGTGATACGCAGTATTTT. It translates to CASSVTSGSDTQYF.